A selection of T cell receptor beta chains follows, all from one sample in a study of tumor-infiltrating lymphocytes in localized non-small cell lung cancer. The assay was immunoSEQ multiplex PCR, and TCRdb's table has in-frame clones only and misses some. The table has some 15,000 clones, 82% seen once. The sequenced sample consisted of lung tumor tissue. Receptor source: a human donor with non-small cell lung cancer. Both conserved end residues are part of each CDR3. D genes are given only for firm matches. The size entry is marked missing in some rows and otherwise reads once, few, many or a size class.

V: TRBV25-1
D: TRBD2
J: TRBJ2-5
length: 16
size: -
DNA: TGTGCCAGCAGTGAATGGGGACTAGCGGGGCGGGAGACCCAGTACTTC
CDR3: CASSEWGLAGRETQYF

V: TRBV5-1
D: TRBD1
J: TRBJ1-2
length: 15
size: -
DNA: TGCGCCAGCAGCTCCTTAGCCGGGACAGGGGACGGCTACACCTTC
CDR3: CASSSLAGTGDGYTF

V: TRBV5-4
D: TRBD1
J: TRBJ2-7
length: 13
size: few
DNA: TGTGCCAGTCGGACAGGGGGCTCCTACGAGCAGTACTTC
CDR3: CASRTGGSYEQYF

V: TRBV7-8
D: TRBD2
J: TRBJ2-3
length: 18
size: once
DNA: TGTGCCAGCAGCTTAGCGACTACGACTAGCGGGAGCACAGATACGCAGTATTTT
CDR3: CASSLATTTSGSTDTQYF

V: TRBV6-4
D: -
J: TRBJ2-2
length: 14
size: -
DNA: TGTGCCAGCAGTGAAAACTTCGCCACCGGGGAGCTGTTTTTT
CDR3: CASSENFATGELFF

V: TRBV28
D: TRBD1
J: TRBJ1-3
length: 13
size: -
DNA: TGTGCCAGCAGTTCGGGACAGGGCCGCACCATATATTTT
CDR3: CASSSGQGRTIYF

V: TRBV11-1
D: TRBD1
J: TRBJ1-2
length: 14
size: -
DNA: TGTGCCAGCAGCCCGGGACAGGAATCCTATGGCTACACCTTC
CDR3: CASSPGQESYGYTF

V: TRBV7-2
D: -
J: TRBJ2-1
length: 14
size: -
DNA: TGTGCCAGCAGCTTAGGGGGTACTATCAATGAGCAGTTCTTC
CDR3: CASSLGGTINEQFF

V: TRBV10-3
D: TRBD1
J: TRBJ1-5
length: 19
size: -
DNA: TGTGCCATCAGTGAGGCACCGGGACAGGGGCCCGTTAGCAATCAGCCCCAGCATTTT
CDR3: CAISEAPGQGPVSNQPQHF

V: TRBV7-9
D: TRBD1
J: TRBJ1-2
length: 13
size: -
DNA: TGTGCCAGCAGCTTGGCTACAGGGGATGGCTACACCTTC
CDR3: CASSLATGDGYTF

V: TRBV7-6
D: -
J: TRBJ2-7
length: 13
size: -
DNA: TGTGCCAGCAGCTTAGTACAGGGTGACGAGCAGTACTTC
CDR3: CASSLVQGDEQYF

V: TRBV30
D: -
J: TRBJ2-2
length: 14
size: -
DNA: TGTGCCTATGCCGTAAGGCGGGAATCCGGGGAGCTGTTTTTT
CDR3: CAYAVRRESGELFF

V: TRBV19
D: -
J: TRBJ1-1
length: 13
size: -
DNA: TGTGCCAGTAGCAGACAGAGAAACACTGAAGCTTTCTTT
CDR3: CASSRQRNTEAFF

V: TRBV7-9
D: -
J: TRBJ1-2
length: 16
size: -
DNA: TGTGCCAGCAGCTTAGGGCAAGGTCTGGGTGGCTATGGCTACACCTTC
CDR3: CASSLGQGLGGYGYTF

V: TRBV29-1
D: -
J: TRBJ1-1
length: 11
size: medium-sized
DNA: TGCAGCGTTCCCATTCTCACTGAAGCTTTCTTT
CDR3: CSVPILTEAFF

V: TRBV7-9
D: -
J: TRBJ2-2
length: 16
size: -
DNA: TGTGCCAGCAGCTTGGGGGCGGCGGGGGACACCGGGGAGCTGTTTTTT
CDR3: CASSLGAAGDTGELFF

V: TRBV18
D: TRBD1
J: TRBJ1-5
length: 13
size: medium-sized
DNA: TGTGCCAGCTCACCCGGACAGGGCCAGCCCCAGCATTTT
CDR3: CASSPGQGQPQHF

V: TRBV28
D: TRBD1
J: TRBJ1-6
length: 17
size: -
DNA: TGTGCCAGCAGTGCTAGACAGGGAAGTTCCTATAATTCACCCCTCCACTTT
CDR3: CASSARQGSSYNSPLHF

V: TRBV5-1
D: -
J: TRBJ1-1
length: 15
size: -
DNA: TGCGCCAGCAGCCCGGGAGAACAGCTGAACACTGAAGCTTTCTTT
CDR3: CASSPGEQLNTEAFF

V: TRBV4-1
D: -
J: TRBJ2-2
length: 15
size: once
DNA: TGCGCCAGCAGCTCGGGCAGGGTGAACACCGGGGAGCTGTTTTTT
CDR3: CASSSGRVNTGELFF

V: TRBV7-7
D: -
J: TRBJ2-1
length: 18
size: -
DNA: TGTGCCAGCAGCTTAACGCTCACAGGGAAGGGGTTCTACAATGAGCAGTTCTTC
CDR3: CASSLTLTGKGFYNEQFF

V: TRBV28
D: -
J: TRBJ1-5
length: 14
size: -
DNA: TGTGCCATCCTAGGTCCCCATAGCAATCAGCCCCAGCATTTT
CDR3: CAILGPHSNQPQHF

V: TRBV7-9
D: -
J: TRBJ1-1
length: 15
size: -
DNA: TGTGCCAGCAGCCCCTCAGGGATTCTGGGGACTGAAGCTTTCTTT
CDR3: CASSPSGILGTEAFF

V: TRBV28
D: -
J: TRBJ1-5
length: 13
size: -
DNA: TGTGCCAGCAGGTCTTATAGCAATCAGCCCCAGCATTTT
CDR3: CASRSYSNQPQHF

V: TRBV28
D: TRBD1
J: TRBJ1-5
length: 16
size: -
DNA: TGTGCCAGCAGTTGGGACAGGGGGAGTTCGGGTCAGCCCCAGCATTTT
CDR3: CASSWDRGSSGQPQHF

V: TRBV5-6
D: TRBD2
J: TRBJ2-5
length: 17
size: -
DNA: TGTGCCAGCAGCTTGACTAGCGGGGGGGCCACGGAAGAGACCCAGTACTTC
CDR3: CASSLTSGGATEETQYF

V: TRBV4-1
D: -
J: TRBJ2-2
length: 14
size: few
DNA: TGCGCCAGCAGCCAAGAGACAGCCACCGGGGAGCTGTTTTTT
CDR3: CASSQETATGELFF

V: TRBV19
D: TRBD2
J: TRBJ2-1
length: 16
size: -
DNA: TGTGCCAGTAGAAAGCGGGAGGGCGTTCTCGGAGATGAGCAGTTCTTC
CDR3: CASRKREGVLGDEQFF

V: TRBV2
D: -
J: TRBJ2-7
length: 10
size: -
DNA: TGTGCCAGCAAAAACTACGAGCAGTACTTC
CDR3: CASKNYEQYF